A single sample gave rise to the 31 T cell receptor beta chains below, sequenced in a study of blood T cell repertoires in COVID-19. Here immunoSEQ multiplex PCR was the method, and the copy in TCRdb shows in-frame clones only, minus some. The table lists 75,000 to 95,000 clones, roughly nine tenths of them singletons. The specimen was peripheral blood. Every receptor here comes from a man between 60 and 70 years old with acute or convalescent COVID-19.

This clone showed up just once. This chain's CDR3 is CASSAGLAGGVDTQYF. CDR3 in DNA: TGTGCCAGCAGTGCGGGACTAGCGGGAGGTGTCGACACGCAGTATTTT. The genes are TRBV6-1 and TRBJ2-3, with TRBD2 identical over 15 bases. Germline CDR1 MNHNS, CDR2 SASEGT. The length of the CDR3 is 16 residues. Losses at the gene ends were 4 bases for V and 9 bases for J; bases not matched to a gene: 8.

The chain is built from TRBV7-3 and TRBJ2-5, with 7 bases matching TRBD1. V lost 0 bases, J lost 5 bases, and 3 bases stayed unmatched. The CDR3 length is 14 residues. Germline V gene sequence: CDR1 SGHTA, CDR2 FQGTGA. For the CDR3, the DNA is TGTGCCAGCAGCTTAACAGGGGGCGACGAGACCCAGTACTTC. This sequence encodes CASSLTGGDETQYF.

This chain uses TRBV9 with TRBJ2-7, with a weak D call TRBD1 (5 bases). From germline, CDR1 is SGDLS and CDR2 YYNGEE. This CDR3 spans 15 amino acids. The germline V and J ends were trimmed by 4 bases and 1 base, with 15 bases remaining between them. The CDR3 region has the DNA TGTGCCAGCAGCCAGTTGGGGCAGGATTCCTACGAGCAGTACTTC. Its translation is CASSQLGQDSYEQYF.

This chain uses TRBV11-3 with TRBJ2-7; possibly TRBD1 for D (6 bases). CDR3 size: 15 residues. Germline V gene sequence: CDR1 SGHNT, CDR2 YENEEA. The V and J ends lost 4 bases and 0 bases respectively, with 13 bases between them. The CDR3 region has the DNA TGTGCCAGCAGCTCGCGACAGGATAGCTCCTACGAGCAGTACTTC. Protein: CASSSRQDSSYEQYF.

V gene TRBV19 combines with J gene TRBJ2-3; tentatively, D is TRBD2 (6 bases). The CDR3 extends over 16 amino acids. Trimming took 5 bases from V and 1 from J, leaving 16 bases between them. Germline lookup yields CDR1 LNHDA and CDR2 SQIVND (reference sequence). The CDR3 reads CASSPFSGAGTDTQYF. CDR3 bases: TGTGCCAGTAGTCCCTTTAGCGGAGCGGGCACAGATACGCAGTATTTT.

CDR3 loop: CASSLGGGEQFF. The CDR3 DNA sequence: TGTGCCAGCAGCTTAGGCGGTGGGGAGCAGTTCTTC. The chain links TRBV7-9 to TRBJ2-1; D remains unclear. CDR3 length equals 12 residues. The germline gives CDR1 SEHNR, CDR2 FQNEAQ (reference sequence). Between the trimmed V and J ends, which lost 1 base and 10 bases, there was a span of 8 bases.

The rearrangement uses TRBV11-3 and TRBJ2-7; no firm D call. Germline CDR1 reads SGHNT; CDR2 reads YENEEA. V gave up 3 bases and J gave up 0 bases, with 12 bases separating them. The CDR3 loop spans 15 amino acids. CDR3 bases: TGTGCCAGCAGCTTTGCGAGTAAACTCTCCTACGAGCAGTACTTC. This translates into CASSFASKLSYEQYF.

J is TRBJ1-4 and V is TRBV7-9, with 7 bases matching TRBD1. Germline V gene data show CDR1 as SEHNR and CDR2 as FQNEAQ (reference sequence). This CDR3 comprises 16 residues. The trim removed 4 bases at V and 2 bases at J, leaving 7 bases unmatched. The CDR3 DNA follows: TGTGCCAGCAGCTCCCGGACAGGAGGCACTAATGAAAAACTGTTTTTT. Translating gives CASSSRTGGTNEKLFF.

V and J are TRBV6-5 and TRBJ1-1; TRBD1 aligns across 8 bases. The ends lost 8 bases at V and 2 bases at J; junction bases unmatched: 7. Per germline, CDR1 MNHEY and CDR2 SVGAGI. The CDR3 spans 14 residues. The CDR3 DNA reads as TGTGCCAGCCTCGTCGGACAGGGCAACACTGAAGCTTTCTTT. This codes for CASLVGQGNTEAFF.

This chain connects TRBV29-1 to TRBJ2-7, with 7 bases lining up with TRBD1. This CDR3 has 17 amino acids. Germline values: CDR1 SQVTM, CDR2 ANQGSEA. The V segment lost 2 bases and the J segment 2 bases; nucleotides outside the gene matches: 15. The CDR3 nucleotides read TGCAGCGTTGAACTATCGGGACAGAGAGATGGGGCCTACGAGCAGTACTTC. It encodes CSVELSGQRDGAYEQYF.

The rearrangement joins TRBV6-5 to TRBJ2-5; a weak D match, TRBD1 (5 bases). CDR3 length equals 15 residues. Germline CDR1 reads MNHEY; CDR2 reads SVGAGI. With 8 bases removed from V and 4 bases from J, the gap between germline ends came to 20 bases. The CDR3 DNA reads as TGTGCCAGCGATTTTAACCAAGGACAAGCAGAGACCCAGTACTTC. Amino acid sequence: CASDFNQGQAETQYF.

The chain couples TRBV19 to TRBJ1-1; the D gene is possibly TRBD1 (5 bases). Trimming left V 2 bases short and J 3 bases short, with 7 bases between. Germline V CDR1 and CDR2: LNHDA, SQIVND (reference sequence). The CDR3 totals 13 residues. The CDR3 DNA is TGTGCCAGTAGTATATCCAGGGACACTGAAGCTTTCTTT. Residues: CASSISRDTEAFF.

CDR3 amino acids: CASSQADWQGPSETQYF. The CDR3 DNA is TGTGCCAGCAGCCAAGCCGATTGGCAGGGTCCGAGCGAGACCCAGTACTTC. The rearrangement links TRBV14 to TRBJ2-5, with D possibly being TRBD1 (5 bases). Between the trimmed V and J ends, which lost 1 base and 5 bases, there was a span of 20 bases. Germline V gene data show CDR1 as SGHDN and CDR2 as FVKESK. The CDR3 covers 17 residues.

The chain has TRBV14 and TRBJ2-5, with TRBD1 as a possible D gene (6 bases). The CDR3 is 15 residues long. Germline CDR1 reads SGHDN; CDR2 reads FVKESK. V was trimmed by 3 bases and J by 4 bases, leaving 15 bases between them. CDR3 amino acids: CASSHSQGVAETQYF. The CDR3 region has the DNA TGTGCCAGCAGCCACTCACAGGGAGTGGCAGAGACCCAGTACTTC.

This chain connects TRBV29-1 to TRBJ2-7, with TRBD2 matching over 10 bases. CDR3 length equals 13 residues. V gave up 6 bases and J gave up 5 bases; unmatched junction bases: 7. Germline values: CDR1 SQVTM, CDR2 ANQGSEA. The CDR3 DNA follows: TGCAGCGTCCAGCGGGAGGGCCTCAACGAGCAGTACTTC. Translation: CSVQREGLNEQYF.

The V gene is TRBV19, the J gene TRBJ1-5, with 10 bases identical to TRBD1. The junction had 10 bases not matched to a gene; V was cut back by 4 bases and J by 7 bases. The CDR3 is 16 residues long. The germline V gene encodes CDR1 LNHDA and CDR2 SQIVND (reference sequence). In DNA form, the CDR3 reads TGTGCCAGTAGTAGCCGGGACAGGGGACTGGGCCAGCCCCAGCATTTT. It yields the protein CASSSRDRGLGQPQHF.

The gene calls are TRBV7-2 and TRBJ2-3, with 12 bases fitting TRBD2. Germline values: CDR1 SGHTA, CDR2 FQGNSA. Trimming removed 1 base from V and 2 bases from J; junction bases left unmatched: 7. This CDR3 has 18 residues. This CDR3 reads CASSLDLAGGLSTDTQYF. The CDR3 region has the DNA TGTGCCAGCAGCTTAGATCTAGCGGGAGGGCTCTCCACAGATACGCAGTATTTT.

The chain recombines TRBV5-5 with TRBJ2-3; D ambiguous. CDR1 is SGHKS, CDR2 YYEKEE, per germline (reference sequence). CDR3 length: 14 residues. V was clipped by 4 bases and J by 5 bases, with 14 bases between them. The CDR3 is CASSPGAPGDTQYF. DNA of the CDR3: TGTGCCAGCAGCCCCGGCGCTCCGGGAGATACGCAGTATTTT.

This chain connects TRBV24-1 to TRBJ2-2; 7 nucleotides line up with TRBD1. The V segment lost 1 base and the J segment 2 bases; nucleotides outside the gene matches: 6. This CDR3 is 17 amino acids long. The V gene's germline CDR1 is KGHDR and CDR2 SFDVKD. The CDR3 coding sequence is TGTGCCACCAGTGATTTCCCAGGGGGAGTAAACACCGGGGAGCTGTTTTTT. This encodes CATSDFPGGVNTGELFF.

This clone was counted once. The rearrangement links TRBV9 to TRBJ2-3; D not resolved. Per the germline V gene, CDR1 is SGDLS and CDR2 is YYNGEE. Trimming took 4 bases from V and 5 from J, leaving 11 bases between them. This CDR3 is 13 amino acids long. The CDR3 DNA sequence: TGTGCCAGCAGCACACCAGGCCAAGATACGCAGTATTTT. Protein sequence: CASSTPGQDTQYF.

The chain is built from TRBV20-1 and TRBJ2-7; 7 bases align to TRBD1. CDR1 and CDR2 (germline): DFQATT, SNEGSKA (reference sequence). This CDR3 contains 11 residues. The CDR3 sequence: CRVGTAYEQYF. The CDR3, as DNA: TGCAGAGTTGGGACAGCCTACGAGCAGTACTTC.

V is TRBV5-1 and J is TRBJ2-5; D uncertain. The CDR3 covers 11 residues. CDR1 is SGHRS and CDR2 is YFSETQ in the germline V gene. Trimming stripped 2 bases from V and 5 bases from J, with 4 bases between. This CDR3 reads CASSFRETQYF. In DNA, the CDR3 is TGCGCCAGCAGCTTCCGGGAGACCCAGTACTTC. The complete variable domain, with remaining parts taken from reference TRBV5-1 and TRBJ2-5, reads KAGVTQTPRYLIKTRGQQVTLSCSPISGHRSVSWYQQTPGQGLQFLFEYFSETQRNKGNFPGRFSGRQFSNSRSEMNVSTLELGDSALYLCASSFRETQYFGPGTRLLVL.

The V gene is TRBV5-1, the J gene TRBJ2-3; 13 nucleotides align to TRBD2. The CDR3 extends over 18 amino acids. V was pared by 7 bases and J by 5 bases, with 16 bases of the junction left unmatched. In germline, CDR1 is SGHRS, CDR2 YFSETQ. CDR3 nucleotides: TGCGCCAGCGGATGGACTAGCGGGAGAACTGGGGGTCTAGATACGCAGTATTTT. This translates into CASGWTSGRTGGLDTQYF.

This sequence joins TRBV25-1 and TRBJ2-7; D perhaps matches TRBD1 (6 bases). Trimming cost V 8 bases and J 4 bases, with 18 bases left between them. The CDR3 extends over 14 amino acids. Germline CDR1 and CDR2: MGHDK and SYGVNS. The CDR3 protein is CASWSQTGWYEQYF. Written as DNA, the CDR3 is TGTGCCAGCTGGTCCCAGACAGGATGGTACGAGCAGTACTTC.

This chain connects TRBV24-1 to TRBJ1-2; D not certain. Germline values: CDR1 KGHDR, CDR2 SFDVKD. There are 12 residues in the CDR3. V lost 4 bases and J 5 bases, leaving 7 bases between the germline ends. The CDR3 DNA is TGTGCCACCAGTGACGGACTGTATGGCTACACCTTC. This encodes CATSDGLYGYTF.

The genes are TRBV7-9 and TRBJ2-1; TRBD2 agrees at 9 bases. CDR3 length: 17 amino acids. V was pared by 3 bases and J by 5 bases, with 11 bases of the junction left unmatched. The germline CDR1 and CDR2 sequences are SEHNR and FQNEAQ (reference sequence). CDR3 sequence: CASSFPSSGSTHNEQFF. The CDR3 coding sequence is TGTGCCAGCAGCTTCCCGAGTAGCGGGAGCACCCACAATGAGCAGTTCTTC.

This clone appeared once. The chain recombines TRBV19 with TRBJ2-7; 7 bases line up with TRBD2. Per the germline V gene, CDR1 is LNHDA and CDR2 is SQIVND (reference sequence). This CDR3 region has 16 residues. V was clipped by 6 bases and J by 7 bases; unmatched bases: 18. The CDR3 loop is CASSPPGLPVIAEQYF. For the CDR3, the DNA is TGTGCCAGTAGCCCCCCGGGACTACCCGTAATTGCGGAGCAGTACTTC.

The J gene is TRBJ2-3, the V gene TRBV11-3; D is possibly TRBD2 (5 bases). Germline assignment: CDR1 SGHNT and CDR2 YENEEA. This CDR3 is built from 16 residues. Trimming shortened V by 0 bases and J by 0 bases, and 10 bases separated the two germline ends. For the CDR3, the DNA is TGTGCCAGCAGCTTAGATGCCCGCGGGAGCACAGATACGCAGTATTTT. Residues: CASSLDARGSTDTQYF.

The chain joins TRBV11-2 to TRBJ1-4; 7 positions match TRBD1. Germline assignment: CDR1 SGHAT and CDR2 FQNNGV. This CDR3 has 15 residues. V lost 3 bases and J lost 3; bases outside the gene matches: 4. CDR3 residues: CASSLRGTANEKLFF. The DNA for the CDR3 is TGTGCCAGCAGCTTGCGCGGGACAGCTAATGAAAAACTGTTTTTT.

J is TRBJ1-5 and V is TRBV18, with 10 bases that match TRBD1. V shed 5 bases, J shed 5 bases, and the junction held 6 bases outside the gene matches. CDR1 is KGHSH, CDR2 LQKENI, per germline. The CDR3 has 15 amino acids. CDR3 DNA sequence: TGTGCCAGCTCATTCGATGGGACAGGGGATCAGCCCCAGCATTTT. It yields the protein CASSFDGTGDQPQHF.

The J gene is TRBJ1-1, the V gene TRBV30, with TRBD1 identical over 9 bases. The CDR3 contains 14 residues. With V trimmed by 1 base and J by 0 bases, 0 bases remained unmatched. Germline assignment: CDR1 GTSNPN and CDR2 SVGIG (reference sequence). This chain's CDR3 is CAWSGQGVNTEAFF. DNA for the CDR3: TGTGCCTGGAGTGGACAGGGGGTGAACACTGAAGCTTTCTTT.